A single TCR beta chain is shown here with its context. The antigen is undetermined. The data belong to a study of T cells in Graves' hyperthyroidism and ophthalmopathy. Amplification yielded TCR beta CDR3 regions, with RNA transcripts as the source. The TCR CDR3 first-round RT-PCR relied on the HTBI primer set. MiXCR, run by TCRdb on the multiplex PCR reads, gives a single entry per CDR3 protein. The table lists some 620,000 distinct CDR3 sequences, 15% to 20% of them singletons. Regarding the study as a whole: Most thyroid clonotypes with frequency above 0.001 were detected in blood.

Graves' hyperthyroidism without ophthalmopathy progression within 18 months was termed stable. Diagnosis relied on clinical symptoms, serum thyroxine and TRAb, thyroid ultrasound and orbital computed tomography. V was clipped by 1 base and J by 9 bases; unmatched bases: 6. The CDR3 runs to 13 residues. CDR1 and CDR2 from the germline V gene are GTSNPN and SVGIG (reference sequence). J is TRBJ2-1 and V is TRBV30; 7 bases match TRBD2. Sequencing used blood. The receptor's source is a woman in her twenties or thirties with Graves' hyperthyroidism. CDR3 loop: CAWSDGGWVEQFF. The CDR3, as DNA: TGTGCCTGGAGTGACGGGGGGTGGGTTGAGCAGTTCTTC. Complete variable domain (other parts from reference TRBV30 and TRBJ2-1): SQTIHQWPATLVQPVGSPLSLECTVEGTSNPNLYWYRQAAGRGLQLLFYSVGIGQISSEVPQNLSASRPQDRQFILSSKKLLLSDSGFYLCAWSDGGWVEQFFGPGTRLTVL.